This TCR beta chain appears in the sequencing data of a study of shared clonotypes between healthy human individuals. The wider study: Aged between 18 and 49, the donors were a couple of women and a few men. Plates per donor: three CD4 naive, three CD4 memory, two CD8 naive, one CD8 memory.

Germline CDR1 SGHVS, CDR2 FNYEAQ. V lost 2 bases, J lost 0 bases, and 16 bases lay in between. The length of the CDR3 is 17 residues. Replicate PCRs for sorted subsets used approximately 220 ng DNA; this equaled 25,000 to 30,000 T cell genomes. Using immunoSEQ multiplex PCR, the repertoire was profiled, and TCRdb retains in-frame clones only, with some absent. Among about 670,000 clones listed, less than 80% were seen once. In the case of this clone: What it binds is unknown.

General study points: Represented diversity, genetic and exposure-history alike, was limited by few donors.

Input material: memory CD4+ T cells sorted from blood. The subset is: CD45RA-negative fraction. The genes are TRBV7-6 and TRBJ2-5; no firm D call. This TCR was recovered from a woman aged 30 to 39 in good health. The CDR3 sequence: CASSLSAEEQYQETQYF. The CDR3 DNA reads TGTGCCAGCAGCTTAAGCGCAGAAGAACAGTACCAAGAGACCCAGTACTTC.